The T cell receptor (beta chain) described here comes from a study of cytotoxic CD8 clonotypes in ibrutinib-treated CLL. Study context: There were roughly 12 relapsed/refractory patients and around 15 treatment-naive patients, and around 17 were IGHV unmutated.

The assay was immunoSEQ multiplex PCR, and TCRdb's table has in-frame clones only and misses some. This sample carries tens of thousands of clones, approximately 52% of them seen once, and the ten largest clones take around 21%. CDR1 and CDR2 (germline): LNHDA, SQIVND (reference sequence). This CDR3 has 14 residues. The chain couples TRBV19 to TRBJ2-7; D is perhaps TRBD1 (5 bases). The TCR comes from a human donor with chronic lymphocytic leukemia. The input for sequencing was PBMCs, taken after 24 months of ibrutinib treatment. In DNA form, the CDR3 reads TGTGTCTGGAACAGGAAATCGGGCTACTACGAGCAGTACTTC. Encoded protein: CVWNRKSGYYEQYF.